These T cell receptor beta chains were read from a single sample in a study of control samples from healthy donors and cancer patients. Sequenced by immunoSEQ multiplex PCR; TCRdb stores in-frame clones only, minus some. The sample lists about 92,000 clones; around 80% were seen once. The sequenced sample consisted of blood. These receptors all come from a woman aged 60-75 years in good health. The CDR3 runs from the conserved cysteine through the conserved F or W. A D gene is named only where the DNA matches it firmly. Expanded clones get a size class; other rows say once, few or many, or leave the size out.

TGTGCCAGCAGCTTGATTGACCTGATGAACACTGAAGCTTTCTTT	CASSLIDLMNTEAFF	TRBV5-6	NA	NA	TRBJ1-1
TGTGCCAGCAGTGTAGGTCGGGAGAGGCTTGAGACCCAGTACTTC	CASSVGRERLETQYF	TRBV27	once	NA	TRBJ2-5
TGCGCCAGCAGGCAAGGGGCGGGTAATGAAAAACTGTTTTTT	CASRQGAGNEKLFF	TRBV4-1	NA	NA	TRBJ1-4
TGTGCCAGCAGCCCCCTACCGGGACTAGCGGGGGGGCCTATCGGGGAGCTGTTTTTT	CASSPLPGLAGGPIGELFF	TRBV7-6	NA	TRBD2	TRBJ2-2
TGTGCTAGTGGTTCGGTGGATACGCAGTATTTT	CASGSVDTQYF	TRBV12-5	NA	NA	TRBJ2-3
TGCGCCAGCAGCCAAGATCTCGGATCACCCCTCCACTTT	CASSQDLGSPLHF	TRBV4-3	NA	NA	TRBJ1-6
TGTGCCAGCACGGGGGGGCACATTCAGTACTTC	CASTGGHIQYF	TRBV28	few	TRBD2	TRBJ2-4
TGTGCCAGCAGCTTAAGGTGGGGAGGCCAGGACGAGCAGTACTTC	CASSLRWGGQDEQYF	TRBV7-2	NA	NA	TRBJ2-7
TGTGCCAGCTCACCACTGCCAGGACCTTCCAATCAGCCCCAGCATTTT	CASSPLPGPSNQPQHF	TRBV18	NA	NA	TRBJ1-5
TGCAGCGTTGGAGGCGGAGCGGGGGGGTCGGCCCAGTACTTC	CSVGGGAGGSAQYF	TRBV29-1	NA	TRBD2	TRBJ2-5
TGTGCCAGCAGCCAGGGGATCGGGCTTTACAATGAGCAGTTCTTC	CASSQGIGLYNEQFF	TRBV11-2	NA	NA	TRBJ2-1
TGTGCCAGCAGTGAATCCGTGACAGGGTTTGCACCTTACAATCAGCCCCAGCATTTT	CASSESVTGFAPYNQPQHF	TRBV2	NA	TRBD1	TRBJ1-5
TGTGCCAGTACGGAGGGGCCCTCGAACACCGGGGAGCTGTTTTTT	CASTEGPSNTGELFF	TRBV19	NA	NA	TRBJ2-2
TGTGCCAGCAGTTCTGAGGCTAGCGGGATAAGGGAGCAGTTCTTC	CASSSEASGIREQFF	TRBV6-5	NA	TRBD2	TRBJ2-1
TGTGCCAGCTGTATGTTCAGTGGAAACACCATATATTTT	CASCMFSGNTIYF	TRBV12-3/TRBV12-4	NA	NA	TRBJ1-3
TGTGCCAGCAGTTTATACGCAGGGGCGGTTGGTGGCTACACCTTC	CASSLYAGAVGGYTF	TRBV27	NA	NA	TRBJ1-2
TGTGCCAGCAGCAGGGGACAGCTTAATGAAAAACTGTTTTTT	CASSRGQLNEKLFF	TRBV7-2	NA	TRBD1	TRBJ1-4